Listed below are T cell receptor beta chains from one sample, sequenced in a study of CD8 T cells in Susac syndrome. One entry per CDR3 protein results from TCRdb running MiXCR on the immunoSEQ multiplex PCR reads. The table lists about 180,000 distinct CDR3 sequences, approximately 95% of them singletons, with around 0.16% in the top ten. Sequencing used CD8+ T cells from PBMCs. All receptors derive from a human donor with multiple sclerosis. The CDR3 runs from the conserved cysteine through the conserved F or W. Each record gives: V gene, D gene, J gene, clone size, CDR3 protein, CDR3 DNA. A D gene is named only where the DNA matches it firmly. The size field is filled for only some rows; it gives once, few, many or a size class.

TRBV30	TRBD1	TRBJ2-3	.	CACYYPGQGSPF	TGTGCCTGCTACTACCCGGGACAGGGGAGCCCTTTT
TRBV6-5	.	TRBJ2-7	.	CASSQGTNEQYF	TGTGCCAGTTCACAGGGAACTAACGAGCAGTACTTC
TRBV3-1	.	TRBJ2-1	.	CASSPNFLNEQFF	TGTGCCAGCTCCCCCAACTTTCTAAATGAGCAGTTCTTC
TRBV4-1	.	TRBJ2-5	.	CASSQGVAIPGPQETQYF	TGCGCCAGCAGCCAAGGAGTAGCGATTCCAGGCCCCCAAGAGACCCAGTACTTC
TRBV25-1	.	TRBJ2-5	.	CASSFRDKQETQYF	TGTGCCAGCAGTTTCCGGGACAAACAAGAGACCCAGTACTTC
TRBV19	TRBD2	TRBJ2-1	.	CASSEAGNNEQFF	TGTGCCAGTAGTGAAGCGGGGAACAATGAGCAGTTCTTC
TRBV20-1	.	TRBJ2-2	.	CSARPKYTTGELFF	TGCAGTGCTAGACCAAAGTACACCACCGGGGAGCTGTTTTTT
TRBV29-1	.	TRBJ1-1	.	CSGGRQFEAFF	TGCAGCGGGGGGAGGCAGTTTGAAGCTTTCTTT
TRBV9	.	TRBJ2-3	.	CASSVEGVGTDTQYF	TGTGCCAGCAGCGTAGAGGGAGTGGGCACAGATACGCAGTATTTT
TRBV19	TRBD2	TRBJ2-7	.	CASSPGLAGPYEQYF	TGTGCCAGTAGTCCCGGACTAGCGGGGCCCTACGAGCAGTACTTC
TRBV30	TRBD2	TRBJ2-7	.	CAWTSGSSYEQYF	TGTGCCTGGACTAGCGGGAGCTCCTACGAGCAGTACTTC
TRBV30	TRBD2	TRBJ2-2	.	CAWSVLAVNTGELFF	TGTGCCTGGAGTGTGCTAGCGGTTAACACCGGGGAGCTGTTTTTT
TRBV27	TRBD2	TRBJ2-1	.	CASSPSGLYNEQFF	TGTGCCAGCAGTCCTAGCGGACTCTACAATGAGCAGTTCTTC
TRBV27	TRBD1	TRBJ1-5	.	CASSSRQGPYQPQHF	TGTGCCAGCAGTTCTCGACAGGGGCCGTATCAGCCCCAGCATTTT
TRBV5-6	TRBD1	TRBJ2-7	.	CASSQGQASYEQYF	TGTGCCAGCAGCCAGGGACAGGCCAGCTACGAGCAGTACTTC
TRBV4-1	.	TRBJ2-1	once	CASSQARGNEQFF	TGCGCCAGCAGCCAAGCAAGGGGCAATGAGCAGTTCTTC
TRBV9	TRBD1	TRBJ2-7	.	CASSASTGNYEQYF	TGTGCCAGCAGCGCCTCGACAGGGAACTACGAGCAGTACTTC
TRBV10-3	.	TRBJ1-2	.	CAIYSVTFGQRHGYTF	TGTGCCATCTACTCGGTAACCTTTGGACAGAGGCATGGCTACACCTTC
TRBV29-1	.	TRBJ2-2	.	CSVEGSEGAVAGELFF	TGCAGCGTTGAAGGAAGTGAGGGAGCAGTTGCCGGGGAGCTGTTTTTT
TRBV10-2	.	TRBJ1-1	few	CASSDREAEAFF	TGCGCCAGCAGTGACAGGGAAGCTGAAGCTTTCTTT
TRBV29-1	.	TRBJ1-2	.	CSVEDPGWEGYGYTF	TGCAGCGTTGAAGACCCTGGTTGGGAGGGCTATGGCTACACCTTC
TRBV5-6	TRBD1	TRBJ2-5	.	CASSFDRGETQYF	TGTGCCAGCAGCTTTGACAGGGGGGAGACCCAGTACTTC
TRBV7-9	.	TRBJ1-2	.	CASSSTMGQSNYGYTF	TGTGCCAGCAGCTCAACCATGGGGCAGTCCAACTATGGCTACACCTTC
TRBV6-1	.	TRBJ2-7	.	CASSESLAYEQYF	TGTGCCAGCAGTGAAAGCCTAGCCTACGAGCAGTACTTC
TRBV28	.	TRBJ2-1	.	CASSPRGTNEQFF	TGTGCCAGCAGTCCCCGGGGGACTAATGAGCAGTTCTTC
TRBV6-5	.	TRBJ2-5	.	CASSNDQGETQYF	TGTGCCAGCAGTAACGACCAGGGGGAGACCCAGTACTTC
TRBV7-9	.	TRBJ1-1	.	CASSWGPAEAFF	TGTGCCAGCAGCTGGGGACCTGCCGAAGCTTTCTTT
TRBV3-1	TRBD1	TRBJ1-2	.	CASSQDPGTGGYGYTF	TGTGCCAGCAGCCAAGACCCCGGGACAGGGGGCTATGGCTACACCTTC
TRBV2	TRBD2	TRBJ2-1	.	CATAGLAGWQFF	TGTGCCACCGCCGGACTAGCGGGTTGGCAGTTCTTC
TRBV30	TRBD2	TRBJ2-3	.	CAWDGNGSSGSRDTQYF	TGTGCCTGGGACGGGAATGGGTCTAGCGGGAGCCGGGATACGCAGTATTTT
TRBV29-1	.	TRBJ1-1	.	CSVVETEAFF	TGCAGCGTTGTTGAAACTGAAGCTTTCTTT
TRBV7-2	.	TRBJ1-1	.	CASSLVGPGTEAFF	TGTGCCAGCAGCTTAGTAGGGCCGGGCACTGAAGCTTTCTTT
TRBV20-1	.	TRBJ2-1	.	CSARDRFYNEQFF	TGCAGTGCTAGAGACCGCTTCTACAATGAGCAGTTCTTC
TRBV20-1	.	TRBJ1-2	.	CSAREGESYGYTF	TGCAGTGCTAGAGAGGGTGAAAGCTATGGCTACACCTTC
TRBV12-3/TRBV12-4	.	TRBJ2-7	.	CASSFDSGHYEQYF	TGTGCCAGCAGTTTTGATTCCGGCCACTACGAGCAGTACTTC
TRBV7-9	.	TRBJ1-6	.	CASSRNRVLILSPLHF	TGTGCCAGCAGCCGTAACAGGGTTTTAATTTTGTCACCCCTCCACTTT
TRBV21-1	.	TRBJ1-4	.	CASSISGEGRRTDDEKLFF	TGTGCCAGCAGCATCTCCGGCGAAGGGCGCAGAACGGACGATGAAAAACTGTTTTTT
TRBV12-3/TRBV12-4	.	TRBJ2-3	.	CASKLTDTQYF	TGTGCCAGCAAACTGACGGATACGCAGTATTTT
TRBV5-1	TRBD2	TRBJ2-7	.	CASTPRLASYEQYF	TGCGCCAGCACACCGAGACTAGCCTCCTACGAGCAGTACTTC
TRBV28	TRBD1	TRBJ2-3	.	CASSNTGTGPTDTQYF	TGTGCCAGCAGTAATACCGGGACAGGCCCCACAGATACGCAGTATTTT
TRBV7-9	.	TRBJ2-7	.	CASSPPTFSYEQYF	TGTGCCAGCAGCCCCCCGACGTTCTCCTACGAGCAGTACTTC
TRBV29-1	.	TRBJ1-1	.	CSVVQMNTEAFF	TGCAGCGTTGTACAGATGAACACTGAAGCTTTCTTT
TRBV30	.	TRBJ1-5	.	CAWSVGVNQPQHF	TGTGCCTGGAGTGTTGGGGTCAATCAGCCCCAGCATTTT
TRBV7-9	.	TRBJ2-7	.	CASSSERQETGEQYF	TGTGCCAGCAGCTCCGAACGACAGGAGACAGGCGAGCAGTACTTC
TRBV12-3/TRBV12-4	.	TRBJ2-5	.	CASSRLGDQETQYF	TGTGCCAGCAGTCGCCTGGGGGACCAAGAGACCCAGTACTTC
TRBV12-3/TRBV12-4	.	TRBJ1-1	.	CASSVIGAEAFF	TGTGCCAGCAGCGTTATCGGAGCTGAAGCTTTCTTT
TRBV5-6	.	TRBJ2-3	.	CASSLDRARTQYF	TGTGCCAGCAGCTTGGATCGCGCCCGGACGCAGTATTTT
TRBV9	.	TRBJ1-2	.	CASYRPQGGYTF	TGTGCCAGCTATCGTCCCCAGGGGGGCTACACCTTC
TRBV5-1	TRBD2	TRBJ2-5	.	CASRTSGLQETQYF	TGCGCCAGCAGGACTAGCGGACTCCAAGAGACCCAGTACTTC
TRBV27	TRBD1	TRBJ2-2	.	CASSLPISIYLTGVALFF	TGTGCCAGCAGTTTACCCATCTCCATCTATTTAACAGGGGTGGCGTTGTTTTTT
TRBV19	TRBD2	TRBJ2-1	.	CASSILGLAGRDEQFF	TGTGCCAGTAGTATCCTCGGACTAGCGGGGCGCGATGAGCAGTTCTTC
TRBV9	TRBD1	TRBJ2-1	.	CASSEEGQAYNEQFF	TGTGCCAGCAGCGAGGAGGGACAGGCCTACAATGAGCAGTTCTTC
TRBV27	.	TRBJ2-7	.	CASSLYGGVYEQYF	TGTGCCAGCAGTTTATACGGCGGGGTTTACGAGCAGTACTTC
TRBV27	.	TRBJ2-7	.	CASSFGRMSSYEQYF	TGTGCCAGCAGTTTTGGGCGGATGAGCTCCTACGAGCAGTACTTC
TRBV28	TRBD2	TRBJ2-1	.	CASSLAGVLNEQFF	TGTGCCAGCAGTTTAGCGGGAGTCTTAAATGAGCAGTTCTTC
TRBV27	TRBD1	TRBJ2-7	.	CASTRGRGFDEQYF	TGTGCCAGCACGAGGGGGCGCGGTTTTGACGAGCAGTACTTC
TRBV19	TRBD1	TRBJ1-2	.	CASSPGTGQRYGYTF	TGTGCCAGTAGTCCCGGGACAGGGCAGAGGTATGGCTACACCTTC
TRBV28	.	TRBJ2-3	.	CASSLRTTRTTDTQYF	TGTGCCAGCAGTTTACGTACGACTCGGACTACAGATACGCAGTATTTT
TRBV12-3/TRBV12-4	TRBD1	TRBJ2-7	.	CASKGGHYEQYF	TGTGCCAGCAAAGGGGGCCACTACGAGCAGTACTTC